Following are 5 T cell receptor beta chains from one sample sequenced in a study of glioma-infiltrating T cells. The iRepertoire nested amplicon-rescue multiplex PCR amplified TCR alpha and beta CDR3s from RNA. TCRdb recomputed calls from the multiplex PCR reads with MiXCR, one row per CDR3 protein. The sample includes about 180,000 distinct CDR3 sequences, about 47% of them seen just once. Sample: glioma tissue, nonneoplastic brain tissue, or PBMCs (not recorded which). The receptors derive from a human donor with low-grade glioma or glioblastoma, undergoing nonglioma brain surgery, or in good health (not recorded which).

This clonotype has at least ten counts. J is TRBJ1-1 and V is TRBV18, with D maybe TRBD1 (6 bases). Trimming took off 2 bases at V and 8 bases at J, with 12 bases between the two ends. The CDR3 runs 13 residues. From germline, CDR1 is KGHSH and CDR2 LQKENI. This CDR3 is CASSPGTNREAFF. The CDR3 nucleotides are TGTGCCAGCTCACCAGGGACAAACAGAGAAGCTTTCTTT. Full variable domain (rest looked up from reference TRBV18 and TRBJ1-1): NAGVMQNPRHLVRRRGQEARLRCSPMKGHSHVYWYRQLPEEGLKFMVYLQKENIIDESGMPKERFSAEFPKEGPSILRIQQVVRGDSAAYFCASSPGTNREAFFGQGTRLTVV.

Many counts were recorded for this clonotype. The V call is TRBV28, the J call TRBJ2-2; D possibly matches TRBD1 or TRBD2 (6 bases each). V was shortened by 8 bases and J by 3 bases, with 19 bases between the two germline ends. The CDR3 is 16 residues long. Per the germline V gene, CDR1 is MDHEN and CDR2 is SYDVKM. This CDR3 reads CASSPQGGLYTGELFF. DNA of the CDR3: TGTGCCAGCTCACCTCAAGGGGGACTGTACACCGGGGAGCTGTTTTTT.

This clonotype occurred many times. DNA for the CDR3: TGTGCCAGCAGTTTTCTTCCGGCAGGAGATCAGCCCCAGCATTTT. It specifies CASSFLPAGDQPQHF. This sequence joins TRBV28 and TRBJ1-5; no definite D call. V dropped 3 bases and J dropped 5 bases, with 14 bases sitting between them. This CDR3 has 15 amino acids. CDR1 is MDHEN, CDR2 SYDVKM, per germline.

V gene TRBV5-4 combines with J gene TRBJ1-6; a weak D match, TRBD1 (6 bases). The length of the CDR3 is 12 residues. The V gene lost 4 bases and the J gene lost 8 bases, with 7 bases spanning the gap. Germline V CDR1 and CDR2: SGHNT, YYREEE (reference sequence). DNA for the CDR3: TGTGCCAGCAGCCGACAGGATTCACCCCTCCACTTT. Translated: CASSRQDSPLHF.

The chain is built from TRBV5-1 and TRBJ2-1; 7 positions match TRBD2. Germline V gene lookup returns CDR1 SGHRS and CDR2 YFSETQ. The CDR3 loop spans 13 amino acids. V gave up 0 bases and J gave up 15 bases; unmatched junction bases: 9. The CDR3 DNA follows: TGCGCCAGCAGCTTGGAGGGTGCGGGAGCTACGTTCTTC. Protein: CASSLEGAGATFF.